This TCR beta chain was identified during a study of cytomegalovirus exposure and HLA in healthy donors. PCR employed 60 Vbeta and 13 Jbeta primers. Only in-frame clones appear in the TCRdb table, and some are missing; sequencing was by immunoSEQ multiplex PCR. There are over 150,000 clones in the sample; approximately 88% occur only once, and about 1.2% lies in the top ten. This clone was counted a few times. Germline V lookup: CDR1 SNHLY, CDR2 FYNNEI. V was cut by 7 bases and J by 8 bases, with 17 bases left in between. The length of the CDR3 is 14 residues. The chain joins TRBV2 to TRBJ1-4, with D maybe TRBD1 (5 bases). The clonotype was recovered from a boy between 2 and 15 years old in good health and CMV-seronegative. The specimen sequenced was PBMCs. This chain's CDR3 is CASTEWGRVEKLFF. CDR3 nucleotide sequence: TGTGCCAGCACCGAATGGGGCAGGGTCGAAAAACTGTTTTTT.